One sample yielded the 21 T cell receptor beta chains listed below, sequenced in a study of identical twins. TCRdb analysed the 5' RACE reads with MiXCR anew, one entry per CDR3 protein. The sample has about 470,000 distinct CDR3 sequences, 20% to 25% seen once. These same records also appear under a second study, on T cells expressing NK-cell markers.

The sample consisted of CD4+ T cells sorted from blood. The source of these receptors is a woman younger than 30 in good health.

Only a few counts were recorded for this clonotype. CDR3: CSWLAGHTDTQYF. The CDR3 DNA is TGCAGTTGGCTAGCGGGACACACAGATACGCAGTATTTT. The chain uses TRBV20-1 and TRBJ2-3; 9 bases agree with TRBD2. The CDR3 is 13 residues long. V trimming: 8 bases; J trimming: 2 bases; junction bases outside the gene matches: 5. Germline loops: CDR1 DFQATT, CDR2 SNEGSKA (reference sequence).

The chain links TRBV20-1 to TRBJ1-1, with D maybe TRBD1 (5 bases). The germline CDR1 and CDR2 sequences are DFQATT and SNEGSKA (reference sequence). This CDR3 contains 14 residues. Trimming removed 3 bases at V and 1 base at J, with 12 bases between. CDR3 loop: CSASSAGPNTEAFF. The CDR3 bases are TGCAGTGCTAGTTCTGCAGGGCCGAACACTGAAGCTTTCTTT.

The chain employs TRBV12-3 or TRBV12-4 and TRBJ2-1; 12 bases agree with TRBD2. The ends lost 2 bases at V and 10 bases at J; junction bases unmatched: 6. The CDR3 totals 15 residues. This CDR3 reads CASSLSSGRAGEQFF. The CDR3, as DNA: TGTGCCAGCAGTTTATCTAGCGGGAGGGCCGGGGAGCAGTTCTTC.

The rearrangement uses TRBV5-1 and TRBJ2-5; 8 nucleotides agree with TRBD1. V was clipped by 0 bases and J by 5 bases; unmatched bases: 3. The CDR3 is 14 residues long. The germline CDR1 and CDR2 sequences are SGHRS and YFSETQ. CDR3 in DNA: TGCGCCAGCAGCTTGGAGACAGGGGTGGAGACCCAGTACTTC. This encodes CASSLETGVETQYF.

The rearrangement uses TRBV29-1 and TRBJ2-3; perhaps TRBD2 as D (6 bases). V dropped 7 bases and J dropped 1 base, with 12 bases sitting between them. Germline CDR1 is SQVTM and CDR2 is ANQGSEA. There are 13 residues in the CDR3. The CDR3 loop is CSASAGRTDTQYF. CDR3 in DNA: TGCAGCGCGTCGGCGGGACGCACAGATACGCAGTATTTT.

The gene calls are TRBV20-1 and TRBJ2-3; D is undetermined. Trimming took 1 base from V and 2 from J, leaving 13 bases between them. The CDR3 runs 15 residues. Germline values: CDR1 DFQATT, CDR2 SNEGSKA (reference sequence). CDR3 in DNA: TGCAGTGCTAGAGTGACGCACTCTTTCACAGATACGCAGTATTTT. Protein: CSARVTHSFTDTQYF.

The CDR3 loop is CASSTQKNTEAFF. The CDR3 DNA follows: TGTGCCAGCAGCACTCAGAAGAACACTGAAGCTTTCTTT. The V and J genes are TRBV7-2 and TRBJ1-1, with no clear D. The CDR3 consists of 13 residues. Germline V lookup: CDR1 SGHTA, CDR2 FQGNSA. V dropped 5 bases and J dropped 1 base, with 8 bases sitting between them.

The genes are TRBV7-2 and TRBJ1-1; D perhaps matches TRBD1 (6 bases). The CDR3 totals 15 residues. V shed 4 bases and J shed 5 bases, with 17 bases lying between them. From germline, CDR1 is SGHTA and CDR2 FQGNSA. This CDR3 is CASSSHPSGVTEAFF. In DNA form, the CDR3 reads TGTGCCAGCAGCTCCCACCCTTCAGGGGTTACTGAAGCTTTCTTT. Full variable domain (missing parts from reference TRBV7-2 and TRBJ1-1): GAGVSQSPSNKVTEKGKDVELRCDPISGHTALYWYRQSLGQGLEFLIYFQGNSAPDKSGLPSDRFSAERTGGSVSTLTIQRTQQEDSAVYLCASSSHPSGVTEAFFGQGTRLTVV.

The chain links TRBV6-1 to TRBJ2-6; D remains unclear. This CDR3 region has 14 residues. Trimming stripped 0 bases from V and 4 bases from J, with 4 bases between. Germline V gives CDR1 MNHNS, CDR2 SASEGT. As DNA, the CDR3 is TGTGCCAGCAGTGAAGCCGCCGGGGCCAACGTCCTGACTTTC. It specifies CASSEAAGANVLTF.

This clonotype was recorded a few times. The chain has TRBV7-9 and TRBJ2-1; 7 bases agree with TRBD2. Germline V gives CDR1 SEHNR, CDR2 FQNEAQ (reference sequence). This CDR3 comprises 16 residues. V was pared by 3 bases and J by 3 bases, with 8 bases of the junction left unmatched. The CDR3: CASSFRPGLNYNEQFF. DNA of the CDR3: TGTGCCAGCAGCTTCCGACCGGGACTAAACTACAATGAGCAGTTCTTC.

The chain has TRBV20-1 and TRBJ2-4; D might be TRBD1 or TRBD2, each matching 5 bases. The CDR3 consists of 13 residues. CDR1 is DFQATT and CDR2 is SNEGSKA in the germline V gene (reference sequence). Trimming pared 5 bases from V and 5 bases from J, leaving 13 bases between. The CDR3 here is CSAALPGQNIQYF. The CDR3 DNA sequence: TGCAGTGCTGCTCTACCGGGGCAAAACATTCAGTACTTC.

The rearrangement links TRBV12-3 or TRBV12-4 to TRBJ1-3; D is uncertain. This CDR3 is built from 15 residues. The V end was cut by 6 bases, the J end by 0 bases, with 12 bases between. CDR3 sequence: CASRLSPVSGNTIYF. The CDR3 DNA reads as TGTGCCAGCAGGCTTTCACCTGTCTCTGGAAACACCATATATTTT.

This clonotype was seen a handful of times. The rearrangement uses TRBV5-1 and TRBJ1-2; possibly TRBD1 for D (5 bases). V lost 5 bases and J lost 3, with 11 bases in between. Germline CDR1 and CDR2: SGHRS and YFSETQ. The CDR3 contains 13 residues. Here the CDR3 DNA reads TGCGCCAGCAGGAACGGGACTTACTATGGCTACACCTTC. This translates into CASRNGTYYGYTF. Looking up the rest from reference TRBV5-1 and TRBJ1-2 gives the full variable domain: KAGVTQTPRYLIKTRGQQVTLSCSPISGHRSVSWYQQTPGQGLQFLFEYFSETQRNKGNFPGRFSGRQFSNSRSEMNVSTLELGDSALYLCASRNGTYYGYTFGSGTRLTVV.

CDR3 residues: CSVARWVAGNEQFF. The CDR3 DNA reads as TGCAGCGTTGCCAGGTGGGTCGCGGGCAATGAGCAGTTCTTC. The rearrangement joins TRBV29-1 to TRBJ2-1, with D possibly being TRBD2 (5 bases). Trimming cost V 4 bases and J 6 bases, with 16 bases left between them. Germline V CDR1 and CDR2: SQVTM, ANQGSEA. CDR3 size: 14 residues.

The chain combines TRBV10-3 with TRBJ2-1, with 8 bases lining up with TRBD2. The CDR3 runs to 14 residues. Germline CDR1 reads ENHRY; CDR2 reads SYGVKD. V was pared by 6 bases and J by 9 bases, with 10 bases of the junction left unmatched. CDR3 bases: TGTGCCATCAGCCAGCGGGGGCCGGGGGGTGAGCAGTTCTTC. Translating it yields CAISQRGPGGEQFF.

CDR3 residues: CASSGTGTTGELFF. In DNA form, the CDR3 reads TGCGCCAGCAGCGGGACAGGGACAACCGGGGAGCTGTTTTTT. The V gene is TRBV5-1, the J gene TRBJ2-2; 9 bases map to TRBD1. This CDR3 has 14 amino acids. Trimming removed 4 bases from V and 5 bases from J; junction bases left unmatched: 3. Germline CDR1 is SGHRS and CDR2 is YFSETQ.

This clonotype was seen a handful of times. CDR3 in DNA: TGTGCCAGCAGGGCTATAGCGGGGGGGAGAACAGATACGCAGTATTTT. Amino acids: CASRAIAGGRTDTQYF. The rearrangement uses TRBV11-2 and TRBJ2-3, with 11 positions matching TRBD2. Germline trimming cut 6 bases from V and 3 bases from J; bases unmatched to any gene: 8. Per the germline V gene, CDR1 is SGHAT and CDR2 is FQNNGV. There are 16 residues in the CDR3.

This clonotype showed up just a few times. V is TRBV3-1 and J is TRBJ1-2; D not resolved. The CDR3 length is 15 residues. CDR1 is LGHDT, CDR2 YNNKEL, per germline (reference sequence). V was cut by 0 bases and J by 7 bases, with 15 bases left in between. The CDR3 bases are TGTGCCAGCAGCCAAGAGATGACTGCACCCTCTGGCTACACCTTC. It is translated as CASSQEMTAPSGYTF. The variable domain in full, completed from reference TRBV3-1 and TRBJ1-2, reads DTAVSQTPKYLVTQMGNDKSIKCEQNLGHDTMYWYKQDSKKFLKIMFSYNNKELIINETVPNRFSPKSPDKAHLNLHINSLELGDSAVYFCASSQEMTAPSGYTFGSGTRLTVV.

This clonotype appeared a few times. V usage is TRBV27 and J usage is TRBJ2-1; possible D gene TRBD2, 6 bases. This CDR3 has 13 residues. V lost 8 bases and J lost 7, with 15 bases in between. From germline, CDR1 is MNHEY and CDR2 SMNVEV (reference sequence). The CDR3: CASQSGEINEQFF. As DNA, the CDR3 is TGTGCCAGCCAGTCGGGAGAGATAAATGAGCAGTTCTTC.

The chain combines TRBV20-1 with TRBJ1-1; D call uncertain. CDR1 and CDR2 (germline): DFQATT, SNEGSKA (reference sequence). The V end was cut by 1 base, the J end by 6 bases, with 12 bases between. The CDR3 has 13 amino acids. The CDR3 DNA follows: TGCAGTGCTAGAGTATCGTGGGAGGCTGAAGCTTTCTTT. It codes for CSARVSWEAEAFF.

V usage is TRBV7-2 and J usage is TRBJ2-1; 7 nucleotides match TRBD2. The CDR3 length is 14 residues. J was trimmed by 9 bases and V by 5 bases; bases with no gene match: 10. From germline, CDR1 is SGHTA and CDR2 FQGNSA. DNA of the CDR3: TGTGCCAGCAGCCGGAGAAATGGGGGGGGTGAGCAGTTCTTC. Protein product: CASSRRNGGGEQFF.